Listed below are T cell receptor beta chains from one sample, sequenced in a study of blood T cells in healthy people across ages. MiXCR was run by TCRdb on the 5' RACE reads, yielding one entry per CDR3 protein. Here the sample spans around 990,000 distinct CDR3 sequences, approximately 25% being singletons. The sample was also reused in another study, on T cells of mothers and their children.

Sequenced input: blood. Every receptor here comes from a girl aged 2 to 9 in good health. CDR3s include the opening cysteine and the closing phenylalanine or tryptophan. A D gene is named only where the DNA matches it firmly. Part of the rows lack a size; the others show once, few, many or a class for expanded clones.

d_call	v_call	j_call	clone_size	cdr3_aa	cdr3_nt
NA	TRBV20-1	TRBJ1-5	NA	CSARNNRRNQPQHF	TGCAGTGCTAGAAATAACAGGAGGAATCAGCCCCAGCATTTT
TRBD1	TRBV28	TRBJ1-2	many	CASSGTGYTF	TGTGCCAGCAGTGGGACAGGGTACACCTTC
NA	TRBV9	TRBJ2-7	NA	CASSVAVGADYEQYF	TGTGCCAGCAGCGTAGCTGTTGGTGCCGACTACGAGCAGTACTTC
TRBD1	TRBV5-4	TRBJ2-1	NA	CAGGQSSYNEQFF	TGTGCCGGGGGACAGTCCTCCTACAATGAGCAGTTCTTC
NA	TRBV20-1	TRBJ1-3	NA	CSARDLGAPGNTIYF	TGCAGTGCTAGAGATTTAGGGGCGCCTGGAAACACCATATATTTT
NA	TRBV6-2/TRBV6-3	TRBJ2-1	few	CASSVEVYNEQFF	TGTGCCAGCAGCGTCGAGGTATACAATGAGCAGTTCTTC
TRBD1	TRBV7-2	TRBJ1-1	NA	CASSLARQGKAFF	TGTGCCAGCAGCTTAGCGCGACAGGGGAAAGCTTTCTTT
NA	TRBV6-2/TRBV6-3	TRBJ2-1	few	CASLTLSGAGDNEQFF	TGTGCCAGCCTAACCCTTTCCGGGGCCGGGGACAATGAGCAGTTCTTC
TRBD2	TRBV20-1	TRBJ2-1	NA	CSARVPTSADNEQFF	TGCAGTGCCAGGGTACCGACTAGCGCAGACAATGAGCAGTTCTTC
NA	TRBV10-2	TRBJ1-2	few	CASSEWWTDRANYGYTF	TGCGCCAGCAGTGAGTGGTGGACTGACAGAGCTAACTATGGCTACACCTTC
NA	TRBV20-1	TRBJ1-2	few	CSASWGWDGYTF	TGCAGTGCTAGCTGGGGGTGGGACGGCTACACCTTC
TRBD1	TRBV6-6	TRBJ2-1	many	CASRVGTGRYEQFF	TGTGCCAGCAGGGTAGGGACAGGGCGGTATGAGCAGTTCTTC
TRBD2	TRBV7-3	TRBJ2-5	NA	CASRTSGSSQYF	TGTGCCTCAAGGACTAGCGGGAGTTCCCAGTACTTC
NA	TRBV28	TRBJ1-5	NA	CASSFGLGKGNQPQHF	TGTGCCAGCAGTTTCGGGCTGGGTAAGGGCAATCAGCCCCAGCATTTT
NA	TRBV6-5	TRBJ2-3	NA	CASSYTTLRQGRDTQYF	TGTGCCAGCAGCTACACTACTCTAAGACAAGGGCGCGATACGCAGTATTTT
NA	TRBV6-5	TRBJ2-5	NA	CASSYQRSQETQYF	TGTGCCAGCAGTTACCAGCGGAGCCAAGAGACCCAGTACTTC
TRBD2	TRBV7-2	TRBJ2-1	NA	CASSLWEGNEQFF	TGTGCCAGCAGCTTATGGGAGGGAAATGAGCAGTTCTTC
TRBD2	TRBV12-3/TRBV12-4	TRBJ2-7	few	CASSFSASTSGSSEQYF	TGTGCCAGCAGTTTTAGCGCGTCGACTAGCGGGAGTTCCGAGCAGTACTTC
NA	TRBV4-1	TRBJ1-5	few	CASSPLAGQGYQPQHF	TGCGCCAGCAGCCCCCTAGCGGGGCAGGGTTATCAGCCCCAGCATTTT
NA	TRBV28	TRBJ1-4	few	CASSFQHRAGEKLFF	TGTGCCAGCAGTTTCCAACACAGGGCGGGTGAAAAACTGTTTTTT
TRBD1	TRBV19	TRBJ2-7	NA	CASSSGQESSYEQYF	TGTGCCAGTAGTAGCGGACAGGAGAGCTCCTACGAGCAGTACTTC
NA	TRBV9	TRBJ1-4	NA	CASSVDPQLATNEKLFF	TGTGCCAGCAGCGTAGATCCCCAGCTTGCAACTAATGAAAAACTGTTTTTT
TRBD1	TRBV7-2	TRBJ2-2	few	CASGTGNTGELFF	TGTGCCAGCGGGACAGGGAATACCGGGGAGCTGTTTTTT
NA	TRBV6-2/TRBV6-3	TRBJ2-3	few	CASSATDWDTQYF	TGTGCCAGCAGTGCGACTGATTGGGATACGCAGTATTTT
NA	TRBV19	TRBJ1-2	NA	CASSTSVGYGYTF	TGTGCCAGTAGTACTTCGGTCGGATATGGCTACACCTTC
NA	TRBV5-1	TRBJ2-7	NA	CASSTEAAVHYEQYF	TGCGCCAGCAGCACGGAAGCGGCCGTACACTACGAGCAGTACTTC
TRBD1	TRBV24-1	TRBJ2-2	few	CATSDRDRGPGELFF	TGTGCCACCAGTGATAGGGACAGGGGGCCCGGGGAGCTGTTTTTT
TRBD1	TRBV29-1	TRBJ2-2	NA	CSGRDRVGAGELFF	TGCAGCGGCCGGGACAGGGTCGGCGCCGGGGAGCTGTTTTTT
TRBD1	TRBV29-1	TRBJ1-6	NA	CSLRTGGYNSPLHF	TGCAGCCTCCGGACAGGGGGATATAATTCACCCCTCCACTTT
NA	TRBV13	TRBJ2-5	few	CASSLGSLGRGETQYF	TGTGCCAGCAGCTTAGGATCTTTAGGCAGAGGAGAGACCCAGTACTTC
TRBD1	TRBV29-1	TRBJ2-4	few	CSVRDSQNIQYF	TGCAGCGTAAGGGACAGTCAAAACATTCAGTACTTC
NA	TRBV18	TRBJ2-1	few	CASSPPGGLLGNEQFF	TGTGCCAGCTCACCACCGGGAGGACTGCTAGGCAATGAGCAGTTCTTC
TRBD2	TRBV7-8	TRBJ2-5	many	CASSLRLAGLKETQYF	TGTGCCAGCAGCTTACGACTAGCGGGATTGAAAGAGACCCAGTACTTC
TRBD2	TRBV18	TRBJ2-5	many	CASSSSGSQETQYF	TGTGCCAGCTCATCGAGCGGGAGCCAAGAGACCCAGTACTTC
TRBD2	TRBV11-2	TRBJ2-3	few	CASSWRSPAGGLTDTQYF	TGTGCCAGCAGCTGGAGGTCACCAGCGGGAGGCCTGACAGATACGCAGTATTTT
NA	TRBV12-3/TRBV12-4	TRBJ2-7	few	CASSYEVYEQYF	TGTGCCAGCAGCTACGAGGTCTACGAGCAGTACTTC